The entry below gives a single T cell receptor beta chain sequence along with its context. The J segment lost 12 bases and the V segment lost 2 bases, leaving 13 bases of the junction unmatched. Per germline, CDR1 SGDLS and CDR2 YYNGEE. The length of the CDR3 is 15 residues. Original data processing: Nucleated cell counts were estimated from reference gene primer amplification. Clones were read by immunoSEQ multiplex PCR, and TCRdb kept only the in-frame ones, dropping some. V, J and clone size reflect that table, while D and trimming were determined from the DNA. The repertoire holds 200,000 to 250,000 clones, approximately 80% seen once, with about 7.8% in the top ten. This sample stems from a study of blood T cell repertoires in COVID-19. Overall study: The origin of the acute and convalescent COVID-19 samples was the United States, Italy and Spain. Sources were T cells, B-cell-depleted T cells, or PBMCs; the material itself was cDNA or gDNA.

Seattle patient enrollment occurred during active infection, with longitudinal follow-up thereafter. The sequenced sample was peripheral blood. The origin of this receptor is a woman of 80 years or more with COVID-19, enrolled during active disease. The V and J genes are TRBV9 and TRBJ2-1; TRBD2 matches at 8 bases. The CDR3 is CASSVTGGTQFGQFF. CDR3 nucleotides: TGTGCCAGCAGCGTGACGGGAGGGACCCAGTTTGGGCAGTTCTTC.